Following are 26 T cell receptor beta chains from one sample sequenced in a study of blood T cell repertoires in COVID-19. Using immunoSEQ multiplex PCR, the repertoire was profiled, and TCRdb retains in-frame clones only, with some absent. The data show 73,000 or so clones, 75% to 90% seen once. Sequences were obtained from peripheral blood. The receptors come from a man aged 25 to 45 with acute or convalescent COVID-19.

This chain uses TRBV6-2 or TRBV6-3 with TRBJ1-2; no firm D call. The ends were cut back, 2 bases at V and 7 bases at J, with 20 bases in the middle. CDR1 MNHEY and CDR2 SVGEGT come from the germline V gene. This CDR3 spans 16 amino acids. Here the CDR3 reads CASSYHLGLRSGGYTF. The CDR3 region has the DNA TGTGCCAGCAGTTACCATCTTGGACTGCGCTCGGGTGGCTACACCTTC.

The chain uses TRBV6-1 and TRBJ1-1; D remains ambiguous. The V gene lost 3 bases and the J gene lost 1 base, with 3 bases spanning the gap. Germline lookup yields CDR1 MNHNS and CDR2 SASEGT. The CDR3 is made up of 12 amino acids. In DNA, the CDR3 is TGTGCCAGCAGTGACAGGAACACTGAAGCTTTCTTT. It is translated as CASSDRNTEAFF.

V usage is TRBV3-1 (or the pseudogene TRBV3-2) and J usage is TRBJ1-5; D not certain. Germline V gives CDR1 LGHDT, CDR2 YNNKEL (reference sequence). There are 14 residues in the CDR3. V gave up 0 bases and J gave up 4 bases, with 7 bases separating them. The DNA for the CDR3 is TGTGCCAGCAGCCAAGATTTACAGAATCAGCCCCAGCATTTT. This sequence encodes CASSQDLQNQPQHF.

This clone appeared a single time. This chain uses TRBV6-2 or TRBV6-3 with TRBJ2-2, with TRBD2 matching over 13 bases. This CDR3 contains 15 residues. V shed 6 bases, J shed 7 bases, and the junction held 5 bases outside the gene matches. From germline, CDR1 is MNHEY and CDR2 SVGEGT. CDR3: CASSRLAGGIGELFF. The CDR3, as DNA: TGTGCCAGCAGCAGACTAGCGGGAGGAATCGGGGAGCTGTTTTTT.

The chain combines TRBV19 with TRBJ2-7; TRBD2 matches 10 bases. J was trimmed by 5 bases and V by 3 bases; bases with no gene match: 7. This CDR3 has 15 amino acids. Germline lookup yields CDR1 LNHDA and CDR2 SQIVND (reference sequence). For the CDR3, the DNA is TGTGCCAGTAGTATGGTAGCGGGAGGAAGTAACGAGCAGTACTTC. As protein: CASSMVAGGSNEQYF.

The rearrangement uses TRBV24-1 and TRBJ1-3; possibly TRBD1 for D (6 bases). The CDR3 has 16 residues. Trimming removed 2 bases from V and 0 bases from J, with 10 bases in between. CDR1 is KGHDR and CDR2 is SFDVKD in the germline V gene. The CDR3 here is CATSDSGQSSGNTIYF. CDR3 bases: TGTGCCACCAGTGATTCCGGACAGTCCTCTGGAAACACCATATATTTT.

The V and J genes are TRBV11-2 and TRBJ2-7; 8 bases align to TRBD2. Germline lookup yields CDR1 SGHAT and CDR2 FQNNGV. This CDR3 has 15 residues. The ends lost 1 base at V and 0 bases at J; junction bases unmatched: 2. This chain's CDR3 is CASSLVSGSSYEQYF. The DNA of the CDR3 is TGTGCCAGCAGCTTAGTGAGCGGGAGCTCCTACGAGCAGTACTTC.

The chain uses TRBV2 and TRBJ1-2; TRBD1 is a possible D gene (5 bases). CDR3 size: 16 residues. The V gene lost 5 bases and the J gene lost 6 bases, with 22 bases spanning the gap. Germline V gene sequence: CDR1 SNHLY, CDR2 FYNNEI. The CDR3 reads CASSRMTVSFSNGYTF. The CDR3 bases are TGTGCCAGCAGTCGAATGACAGTTTCCTTTTCGAATGGCTACACCTTC.

This clone was counted once. The chain has TRBV7-2 and TRBJ1-2, with TRBD1 as a possible D gene (6 bases). Trimming pared 5 bases from V and 3 bases from J, leaving 16 bases between. Germline V CDR1 and CDR2: SGHTA, FQGNSA. The CDR3 has 15 amino acids. The CDR3 DNA follows: TGTGCCAGCAGCCTAAAATACAGGGCGGACTATGGCTACACCTTC. Amino acids: CASSLKYRADYGYTF.

This clone was observed once. The chain carries TRBV28 and TRBJ2-3; TRBD2 matches 8 bases. CDR3 length: 14 residues. Germline lookup yields CDR1 MDHEN and CDR2 SYDVKM. V trimming: 5 bases; J trimming: 3 bases; junction bases outside the gene matches: 4. The CDR3 nucleotides are TGTGCCAGCAGTCCGGGACTAGTAACAGATACGCAGTATTTT. This codes for CASSPGLVTDTQYF.

V and J are TRBV30 and TRBJ2-5, with 11 bases lining up with TRBD2. Trimming cost V 8 bases and J 5 bases; bases outside gene matches: 4. Germline V gene lookup returns CDR1 GTSNPN and CDR2 SVGIG (reference sequence). The CDR3 is 12 residues long. The CDR3 sequence is CAQGTSGETQYF. The CDR3, as DNA: TGTGCCCAAGGGACTAGCGGCGAGACCCAGTACTTC.

This chain links TRBV6-5 with TRBJ2-7, with TRBD1 as a possible D gene (5 bases). The CDR3 is 13 amino acids. From germline, CDR1 is MNHEY and CDR2 SVGAGI. With 10 bases removed from V and 3 bases from J, the gap between germline ends came to 16 bases. CDR3 sequence (DNA): TGTGCCACCTCCCCCGGCAGGGTCTACGAGCAGTACTTC. The encoded protein is CATSPGRVYEQYF.

The CDR3 bases are TGCAGCGTCCTAACTTACAATGAGCAGTTCTTC. Translated: CSVLTYNEQFF. The chain is built from TRBV29-1 and TRBJ2-1, with D uncertain. CDR1 SQVTM and CDR2 ANQGSEA come from the germline V gene. This CDR3 is built from 11 residues. The V and J ends lost 6 bases and 4 bases respectively, with 7 bases between them.

The rearrangement uses TRBV5-6 and TRBJ2-5; D is uncertain. The germline CDR1 and CDR2 sequences are SGHDT and YYEEEE. Trimming took 2 bases from V and 3 from J, leaving 2 bases between them. The CDR3 is 11 amino acids. The CDR3 loop is CASSFKETQYF. Written as DNA, the CDR3 is TGTGCCAGCAGCTTCAAAGAGACCCAGTACTTC.

This chain connects TRBV6-6 to TRBJ2-2; D is possibly TRBD1 (5 bases). V dropped 6 bases and J dropped 3 bases, with 11 bases sitting between them. The germline CDR1 and CDR2 sequences are MNHNY and SVGAGI (reference sequence). This CDR3 region has 14 residues. CDR3 residues: CASSLDTHTGELFF. CDR3 nucleotide sequence: TGTGCCAGCAGCCTGGACACCCACACCGGGGAGCTGTTTTTT.

The genes are TRBV2 and TRBJ2-2; 10 nucleotides match TRBD1. This CDR3 is built from 15 residues. The ends lost 8 bases at V and 5 bases at J; junction bases unmatched: 8. The V gene's germline CDR1 is SNHLY and CDR2 FYNNEI. CDR3 loop: CASSRDRGWTGELFF. Written as DNA, the CDR3 is TGTGCCAGCTCCAGGGACAGGGGTTGGACCGGGGAGCTGTTTTTT.

The chain combines TRBV3-1 (or the pseudogene TRBV3-2) with TRBJ2-2, with TRBD2 matching 10 bases. J was trimmed by 6 bases and V by 4 bases; bases with no gene match: 8. The CDR3 loop spans 16 amino acids. CDR1 LGHDT and CDR2 YNNKEL come from the germline V gene (reference sequence). The CDR3 is CASSPWTSGAAGELFF. DNA for the CDR3: TGTGCCAGCAGCCCATGGACTAGCGGAGCGGCCGGGGAGCTGTTTTTT.

The chain couples TRBV30 to TRBJ2-2, with TRBD2 matching 11 bases. The junction had 5 bases not matched to a gene; V was cut back by 1 base and J by 7 bases. CDR1 is GTSNPN and CDR2 is SVGIG in the germline V gene (reference sequence). CDR3 length: 15 amino acids. Here the CDR3 DNA reads TGTGCCTGGAGTGAACTAGCGGGAGACCTCGGGGAGCTGTTTTTT. Its protein product is CAWSELAGDLGELFF.

The J gene is TRBJ1-1, the V gene TRBV7-3; unclear D gene. The CDR3 is 13 amino acids. The V gene lost 5 bases and the J gene lost 0 bases, with 7 bases spanning the gap. From germline, CDR1 is SGHTA and CDR2 FQGTGA. CDR3 DNA: TGTGCCAGCAGCCGTGCGGTGAACACTGAAGCTTTCTTT. It is translated as CASSRAVNTEAFF.

This clone occurred once. V gene TRBV4-3 combines with J gene TRBJ2-4; D is ambiguous. The CDR3 runs 16 residues. V dropped 0 bases and J dropped 3 bases, with 12 bases sitting between them. CDR1 and CDR2 from the germline V gene are LGHNA and YSLEER. The CDR3 spells CASSQDLWAGKNIQYF. The CDR3 DNA follows: TGCGCCAGCAGCCAAGATCTCTGGGCAGGCAAAAACATTCAGTACTTC.

This rearrangement joins TRBV4-1 to TRBJ1-5; a possible D gene is TRBD1 (6 bases). V dropped 4 bases and J dropped 6 bases, with 19 bases sitting between them. CDR3 length equals 16 residues. Germline V gene sequence: CDR1 MGHRA, CDR2 YSYEKL. The CDR3 DNA reads as TGCGCCAGCAGCCCCTTAGGGGGATCGTATCTTCAGCCCCAGCATTTT. Protein sequence: CASSPLGGSYLQPQHF.

The count of this clone is one. A read error may produce the germline difference seen at one junction end. The rearrangement uses TRBV6-4 and TRBJ2-1; TRBD2 agrees at 9 bases. CDR3 length equals 15 residues. The germline CDR1 and CDR2 sequences are MRHNA and SNTAGT. The CDR3, as DNA: TGTGCCAGCAGTGACGGTAGAAGAACTAGCGGGCCGGAGGTCTTC. This encodes CASSDGRRTSGPEVF.

This clone has only one observation. The chain combines TRBV2 with TRBJ2-1; maybe TRBD1 (5 bases). Germline V gene lookup returns CDR1 SNHLY and CDR2 FYNNEI. V was pared by 4 bases and J by 2 bases, with 9 bases between. This CDR3 contains 14 residues. This CDR3 is CASSALGPYNEQFF. CDR3 nucleotide sequence: TGTGCCAGCAGTGCGCTGGGGCCCTACAATGAGCAGTTCTTC.

The gene calls are TRBV4-3 and TRBJ2-3, with 10 bases aligning to TRBD2. The CDR3 extends over 17 amino acids. The germline CDR1 and CDR2 sequences are LGHNA and YSLEER. The ends lost 1 base at V and 0 bases at J; junction bases unmatched: 4. CDR3 amino acids: CASSQAQTSGSTDTQYF. The CDR3 nucleotides are TGCGCCAGCAGCCAAGCCCAGACTAGCGGGAGCACAGATACGCAGTATTTT.

The CDR3 sequence: CASISSWEGPINDTQYF. CDR3 sequence (DNA): TGTGCCAGCATTTCCTCGTGGGAGGGCCCGATAAACGATACGCAGTATTTT. V is TRBV2 and J is TRBJ2-3, with TRBD2 matching over 7 bases. CDR3 length equals 17 residues. Germline assignment: CDR1 SNHLY and CDR2 FYNNEI. The trim removed 7 bases at V and 6 bases at J, leaving 19 bases unmatched.

The V and J genes are TRBV19 and TRBJ2-1; D ambiguous. The CDR3 contains 14 residues. From germline, CDR1 is LNHDA and CDR2 SQIVND (reference sequence). V was cut by 9 bases and J by 0 bases, with 12 bases left in between. The CDR3 nucleotides read TGTGCCAGCTCAACAACCAGCTCCTACAATGAGCAGTTCTTC. Translation: CASSTTSSYNEQFF.